Listed below are T cell receptor beta chains from one sample, sequenced in a study of T cells after yellow fever vaccination. TCRdb independently ran MiXCR on the 5' RACE reads; one entry per CDR3 protein. Altogether under 90,000 distinct CDR3 sequences are present, approximately 7% being singletons, with the ten largest covering 37%. The sequencing used CD8+ T cells sorted from PBMCs, collected more than 40 days after the first yellow fever vaccination. All receptors derive from a man between 18 and 35 years old who received the YFV17D yellow fever vaccine. Both conserved end residues are trimmed from each CDR3. D genes are given only for firm matches.

>11|TRBJ2-5|TRBV12-3/TRBV12-4|.
ASSPRWGETQY
>15|TRBJ2-1|TRBV4-1|TRBD2
ASSLAGGLPSVGEQF
>13|TRBJ2-7|TRBV7-6|TRBD1
ASSPGQGAYYEQY
>14|TRBJ2-2|TRBV7-8|TRBD1
ASSLARTGNTGELF
>14|TRBJ2-1|TRBV7-3|.
ASSLGVHLSYNEQF
>14|TRBJ2-3|TRBV6-5|.
ASSSGFRGYPDTQY
>11|TRBJ2-2|TRBV4-1|.
ASSQGATGELF
>15|TRBJ2-2|TRBV14|TRBD1
ASSQFLTGGNTGELF
>9|TRBJ2-2|TRBV29-1|.
SGLVVGELF
>11|TRBJ2-7|TRBV7-6|.
ASSPNQGYEQY
>12|TRBJ2-1|TRBV5-5|TRBD2
ASYSGSSYNEQF
>12|TRBJ1-1|TRBV6-2/TRBV6-3|.
ASSYRALNTEAF
>13|TRBJ1-2|TRBV12-3/TRBV12-4|.
ASSLSEELYYGYT
>13|TRBJ2-5|TRBV5-4|TRBD1
ASRDSQIFQETQY
>13|TRBJ1-3|TRBV7-9|.
ASSPGGVPGNTIY
>13|TRBJ1-1|TRBV27|TRBD1
ASSLLGQGATEAF
>11|TRBJ1-2|TRBV6-1|.
ASSLNPRRSYT
>11|TRBJ2-3|TRBV7-6|TRBD2
ASSVGLGDTQY
>12|TRBJ2-7|TRBV4-1|.
ASSQRDTTYEQY
>14|TRBJ2-1|TRBV4-1|TRBD1
ASSQLAGTVDNEQF
>13|TRBJ2-1|TRBV25-1|TRBD2
ASSEWGGSYNEQF
>14|TRBJ2-1|TRBV20-1|.
SARDRAGALPDEQF
>15|TRBJ2-1|TRBV2|TRBD2
ASSEAERGGIYNEQF
>11|TRBJ1-2|TRBV12-3/TRBV12-4|.
ASTPGGGGGYT
>16|TRBJ2-3|TRBV6-5|.
ASSYPPRQATSTDTQY
>13|TRBJ2-1|TRBV5-8|.
ASSPGLDSYNEQF
>12|TRBJ2-1|TRBV2|TRBD2
ASSGGRVRDEQF
>14|TRBJ1-6|TRBV7-6|.
ASSPSWGPGDSPLH
>14|TRBJ2-3|TRBV9|TRBD2
ASSPFGGGATDTQY
>10|TRBJ2-7|TRBV29-1|.
SVGQAGYEQY
>12|TRBJ1-5|TRBV20-1|TRBD1
SAIGTDSNQPQH
>11|TRBJ1-1|TRBV3-1|.
ASSPFDGTEAF
>13|TRBJ1-5|TRBV6-1|.
ASSHRETSNQPQH
>13|TRBJ2-1|TRBV12-3/TRBV12-4|TRBD2
ASSEGASGGVEQF
>11|TRBJ2-1|TRBV5-5|.
ASTRTDYNEQF
>16|TRBJ2-1|TRBV7-8|.
ASSLVVVYSDSYNEQF
>13|TRBJ2-1|TRBV5-1|.
ASTQGGGAHNEQF
>14|TRBJ2-2|TRBV4-3|TRBD2
ASSQLSGGPTGELF
>13|TRBJ2-1|TRBV4-2|.
ASSQRSRAYNEQF
>12|TRBJ2-1|TRBV4-2|.
ARSPGRRRNEQF
>13|TRBJ1-2|TRBV5-6|.
ASIARTAWGYGYT
>10|TRBJ1-6|TRBV6-5|.
ASRLSNSPLH
>12|TRBJ2-3|TRBV6-5|TRBD2
ASRTSGDTDTQY
>11|TRBJ2-5|TRBV5-4|.
ASSLDSEESQY
>18|TRBJ2-1|TRBV11-1|.
ASSFGGPSGGDPRDNEQF
>13|TRBJ2-2|TRBV10-3|.
AIGGGEANTGELF
>13|TRBJ2-3|TRBV5-1|TRBD2
ASSFGGGGEDTQY
>12|TRBJ2-4|TRBV6-2/TRBV6-3|.
ASSYGPGEAIQY
>12|TRBJ1-1|TRBV27|TRBD1
ASSLSTGHTEAF
>12|TRBJ2-1|TRBV5-1|.
ASSLVSGADEQF